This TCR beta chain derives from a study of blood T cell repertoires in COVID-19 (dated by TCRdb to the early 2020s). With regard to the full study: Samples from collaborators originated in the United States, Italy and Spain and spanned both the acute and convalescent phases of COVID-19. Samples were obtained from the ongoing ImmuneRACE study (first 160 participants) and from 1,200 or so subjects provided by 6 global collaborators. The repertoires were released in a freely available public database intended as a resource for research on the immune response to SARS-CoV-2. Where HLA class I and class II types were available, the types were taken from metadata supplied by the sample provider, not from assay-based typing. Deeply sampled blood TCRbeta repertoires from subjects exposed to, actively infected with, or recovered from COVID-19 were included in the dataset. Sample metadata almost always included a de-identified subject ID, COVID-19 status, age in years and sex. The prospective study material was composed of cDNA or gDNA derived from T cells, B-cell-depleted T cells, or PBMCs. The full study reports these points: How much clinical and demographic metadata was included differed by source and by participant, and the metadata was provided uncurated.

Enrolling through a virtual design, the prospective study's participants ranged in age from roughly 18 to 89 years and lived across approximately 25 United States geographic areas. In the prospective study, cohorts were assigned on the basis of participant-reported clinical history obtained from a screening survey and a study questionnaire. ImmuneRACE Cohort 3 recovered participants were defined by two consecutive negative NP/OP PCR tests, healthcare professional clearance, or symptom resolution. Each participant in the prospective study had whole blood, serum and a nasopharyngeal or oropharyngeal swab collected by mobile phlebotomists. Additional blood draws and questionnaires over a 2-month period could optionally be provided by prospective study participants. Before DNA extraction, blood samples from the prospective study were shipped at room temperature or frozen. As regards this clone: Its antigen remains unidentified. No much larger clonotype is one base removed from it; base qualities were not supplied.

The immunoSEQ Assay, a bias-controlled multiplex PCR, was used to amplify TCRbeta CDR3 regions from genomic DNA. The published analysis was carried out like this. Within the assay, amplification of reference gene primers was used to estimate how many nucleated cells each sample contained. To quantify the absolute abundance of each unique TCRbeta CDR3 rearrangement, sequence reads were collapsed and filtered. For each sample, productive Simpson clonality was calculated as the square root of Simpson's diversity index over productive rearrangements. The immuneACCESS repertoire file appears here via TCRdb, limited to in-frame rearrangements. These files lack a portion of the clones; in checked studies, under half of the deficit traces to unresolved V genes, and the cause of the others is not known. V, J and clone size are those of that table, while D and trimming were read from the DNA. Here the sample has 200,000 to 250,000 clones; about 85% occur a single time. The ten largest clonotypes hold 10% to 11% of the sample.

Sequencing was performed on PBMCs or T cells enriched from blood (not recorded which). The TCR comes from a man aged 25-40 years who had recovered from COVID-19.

CDR3 loop: CASREWNSWNTEAFF. The DNA is TGTGCCAGCAGAGAGTGGAACAGTTGGAACACTGAAGCTTTCTTT. Rearrangement joined TRBV28 to TRBJ1-1; the D gene lacks a confident call. The CDR3 goes from the cysteine to the phenylalanine over 15 residues. Just CDR3 DNA is preserved here, 45 bases in frame from base 1. V is shortened by 6 bases, J by 1 base, and the region joining them spans 15 bases. From a lookup of the germline V gene, CDR1 and CDR2 are MDHEN and SYDVKM.